This is a list of T cell receptor beta chains from one sample in a study of response to subunit inactivated influenza vaccine. TCRdb redid the calling of the RT-PCR reads with MiXCR, one entry per CDR3 protein. The sample yields around 470,000 distinct CDR3 sequences, roughly 7.6% seen once. The sequenced sample was PBMCs from blood, obtained around 25 months after vaccination. The source is a man between 50 and 69 years old who received an inactivated influenza vaccine. The CDR3 runs from the conserved cysteine through the conserved F or W. A D gene is named only where the DNA matches it firmly. Not all rows give a size; the values are once, few, many and, for expanded clones, a class.

J gene: TRBJ2-1
V gene: TRBV2
D gene: -
clone size: many
CDR3 DNA: TGTGCCAGCACGATCGCCAAATCGATGGGTCCTTTC
CDR3 protein: CASTIAKSMGPF

J gene: TRBJ2-1
V gene: TRBV10-3
D gene: -
clone size: few
CDR3 DNA: TGTGCCATCAGTGTGTCTACCTACAATGAGCAGTTCTTC
CDR3 protein: CAISVSTYNEQFF

J gene: TRBJ2-7
V gene: TRBV7-8
D gene: TRBD2
clone size: few
CDR3 DNA: TGTGCCAGCAGCTTAGTATTATCGGGGGGGACATACGAGCAGTACTTC
CDR3 protein: CASSLVLSGGTYEQYF

J gene: TRBJ2-2
V gene: TRBV5-1
D gene: -
clone size: many
CDR3 DNA: TGCGCCAGCAGCCGAATCGAACAGGGAGTCGGGAACACCGGGGAGCTGTTTTTT
CDR3 protein: CASSRIEQGVGNTGELFF

J gene: TRBJ2-7
V gene: TRBV6-2/TRBV6-3
D gene: TRBD1
clone size: many
CDR3 DNA: TGTGCCAGCAGTCGCGGACAGGGGGCCTACGAGCAGTACTTC
CDR3 protein: CASSRGQGAYEQYF

J gene: TRBJ2-5
V gene: TRBV5-5
D gene: TRBD2
clone size: few
CDR3 DNA: TGTGCCAGCAGCCCTGGTGGGCTAGCGGGAAAAGAGACCCAGTACTTC
CDR3 protein: CASSPGGLAGKETQYF

J gene: TRBJ2-7
V gene: TRBV5-5
D gene: -
clone size: many
CDR3 DNA: TGTGCCAGCAGCTTGGGACTAACCGTCGAGCAGTACTTC
CDR3 protein: CASSLGLTVEQYF

J gene: TRBJ1-1
V gene: TRBV11-2
D gene: -
clone size: many
CDR3 DNA: TGTGCCAGCAGCTTAGTCTTGGCAGGCTCTGCTTCTTCGAACACTGAAGCTTTCTTT
CDR3 protein: CASSLVLAGSASSNTEAFF

J gene: TRBJ2-3
V gene: TRBV29-1
D gene: -
clone size: -
CDR3 DNA: TGCAGCGTGTCAGCAGTTAGCACAGATACGCAGTATTTT
CDR3 protein: CSVSAVSTDTQYF

J gene: TRBJ2-7
V gene: TRBV12-3/TRBV12-4
D gene: TRBD2
clone size: -
CDR3 DNA: TGTGCCAGCAGTACTCGGACTAGCGGGAACGAGCAGTACTTC
CDR3 protein: CASSTRTSGNEQYF

J gene: TRBJ2-7
V gene: TRBV6-2/TRBV6-3
D gene: TRBD2
clone size: -
CDR3 DNA: TGTGCCAGCAGCCCGAATCTAGCGGCCAGCTCCTACGAGCAGTACTTC
CDR3 protein: CASSPNLAASSYEQYF

J gene: TRBJ1-1
V gene: TRBV11-2
D gene: -
clone size: -
CDR3 DNA: TGTGCCAGCAGCCTAAGGATGACGGGAATTTACTCTGAAGCTTTCTTT
CDR3 protein: CASSLRMTGIYSEAFF

J gene: TRBJ2-7
V gene: TRBV11-2
D gene: -
clone size: -
CDR3 DNA: TGTGCCAGCAGCCAGACAGACGGGAGCCCCTACGAGCAGTACTTC
CDR3 protein: CASSQTDGSPYEQYF

J gene: TRBJ1-5
V gene: TRBV6-2/TRBV6-3
D gene: TRBD1
clone size: -
CDR3 DNA: TGTGCCAGCAGGCAGACAGGGGCGGGACAGCCCCAGCATTTT
CDR3 protein: CASRQTGAGQPQHF

J gene: TRBJ1-2
V gene: TRBV29-1
D gene: -
clone size: many
CDR3 DNA: TGCAGCGTTGAAGGGGGTTTAGGCTACACCTTC
CDR3 protein: CSVEGGLGYTF

J gene: TRBJ2-7
V gene: TRBV7-8
D gene: -
clone size: -
CDR3 DNA: TGTGCCAGCAGCTTAGTGGTCTACGAGCAGTACTTC
CDR3 protein: CASSLVVYEQYF

J gene: TRBJ1-2
V gene: TRBV27
D gene: -
clone size: many
CDR3 DNA: TGTGCCAGCAGCATAGGGGGGCTAGGGTATGGCTACACCTTC
CDR3 protein: CASSIGGLGYGYTF

J gene: TRBJ2-3
V gene: TRBV23-1
D gene: -
clone size: -
CDR3 DNA: TGCGCCAGACAAACGGGCCCCCACTGCCGGACAGATACGCAGTATTTT
CDR3 protein: CARQTGPHCRTDTQYF

J gene: TRBJ2-1
V gene: TRBV20-1
D gene: -
clone size: -
CDR3 DNA: TGCAGTGTGAGGGAGCCGTACAATGAGCAGTTCTTC
CDR3 protein: CSVREPYNEQFF

J gene: TRBJ1-2
V gene: TRBV27
D gene: TRBD1
clone size: -
CDR3 DNA: TGTGCCAGCAGTATACGGACAGGGACGCTCTATGGCTACACCTTC
CDR3 protein: CASSIRTGTLYGYTF

J gene: TRBJ2-5
V gene: TRBV5-3
D gene: -
clone size: -
CDR3 DNA: TGTGCCAGAAGCTTAATATATAGATTTGTGGAGACCCAGTACTTC
CDR3 protein: CARSLIYRFVETQYF

J gene: TRBJ2-7
V gene: TRBV5-6
D gene: -
clone size: few
CDR3 DNA: TGTGCCAGCAGCGAGGATAGCGAGCAGTACTTC
CDR3 protein: CASSEDSEQYF

J gene: TRBJ2-5
V gene: TRBV11-2
D gene: -
clone size: many
CDR3 DNA: TGTGCCAGCAGCTTAGCCCCTGGGGGGACCCAGTACTTC
CDR3 protein: CASSLAPGGTQYF

J gene: TRBJ2-7
V gene: TRBV29-1
D gene: TRBD1
clone size: many
CDR3 DNA: TGCAGCGTTCCCGCCGGGACAGGGGGCTACGAGCAGTACTTC
CDR3 protein: CSVPAGTGGYEQYF

J gene: TRBJ2-1
V gene: TRBV5-1
D gene: TRBD1
clone size: -
CDR3 DNA: TGCGCCAGCAGCTATACAGGGGATGGTGAGCAGTTCTTC
CDR3 protein: CASSYTGDGEQFF

J gene: TRBJ1-2
V gene: TRBV12-3/TRBV12-4
D gene: -
clone size: -
CDR3 DNA: TGTGCCAGCAGTTTGGTGTACGGGGTCGATGGCTACACCTTC
CDR3 protein: CASSLVYGVDGYTF

J gene: TRBJ1-1
V gene: TRBV3-1
D gene: -
clone size: -
CDR3 DNA: TGTGCCAGCAGCCAAGAAGTGGGGAGAACTGAAGCTTTCTTT
CDR3 protein: CASSQEVGRTEAFF

J gene: TRBJ1-2
V gene: TRBV20-1
D gene: -
clone size: many
CDR3 DNA: TGCAGTGCTAGACGGACTGGCTATGGCTACACCTTC
CDR3 protein: CSARRTGYGYTF

J gene: TRBJ2-5
V gene: TRBV7-2
D gene: -
clone size: -
CDR3 DNA: TGTGCCAGCAGCTTAGTTCTGGGACTGGACACCGGGACCCAGTACTTC
CDR3 protein: CASSLVLGLDTGTQYF

J gene: TRBJ1-1
V gene: TRBV6-1
D gene: TRBD1
clone size: many
CDR3 DNA: TGTGCCAGCAGCCCGGACAGGGGACGGAACACTGAAGCTTTCTTT
CDR3 protein: CASSPDRGRNTEAFF

J gene: TRBJ1-2
V gene: TRBV20-1
D gene: -
clone size: -
CDR3 DNA: TGCAGTGCTAGGAACCCAGGCTATGGCTACACCTTC
CDR3 protein: CSARNPGYGYTF

J gene: TRBJ1-4
V gene: TRBV11-2
D gene: TRBD1
clone size: few
CDR3 DNA: TGTGCCAGCAGCCCCTCGGCCGGGACAGGGGGACGGATGGGAAAACTGTTTTTT
CDR3 protein: CASSPSAGTGGRMGKLFF

J gene: TRBJ2-1
V gene: TRBV29-1
D gene: TRBD2
clone size: many
CDR3 DNA: TGCAGCGGCAGACTAGCGGCCTCCTACAATGAGCAGTTCTTC
CDR3 protein: CSGRLAASYNEQFF

J gene: TRBJ1-5
V gene: TRBV6-1
D gene: TRBD1
clone size: -
CDR3 DNA: TGTGCCAGCAGTCGGGGGACAGGCTTCAATCAGCCCCAGCATTTT
CDR3 protein: CASSRGTGFNQPQHF

J gene: TRBJ2-3
V gene: TRBV7-2
D gene: TRBD2
clone size: many
CDR3 DNA: TGTGCCAGCAGCTTGTATAGCGGGAGAGGCACAGATACGCAGTATTTT
CDR3 protein: CASSLYSGRGTDTQYF